Detailed here is one T cell receptor (beta chain). The antigen remains undetermined. These data belong to a study of radiotherapy plus CTLA-4 blockade in lung cancer. Notes on the study in general: There was expansion of tumor-derived TCR clones in blood after radiotherapy plus ipilimumab.

Focal radiation was given together with CTLA-4 blockade (ipilimumab) to patients with chemo-refractory metastatic non-small-cell lung cancer. Trimming removed 5 bases from V and 3 bases from J; junction bases left unmatched: 4. CDR3 size: 15 residues. Germline CDR1 SGHNT, CDR2 YYREEE (reference sequence). Measured with immunoSEQ multiplex PCR; TCRdb has only the in-frame clones, and not every one. The sample holds about 68,000 clones, around 79% seen once. The V gene is TRBV5-4, the J gene TRBJ2-2; TRBD1 matches at 10 bases. The sequenced sample was peripheral blood, obtained from a patient treated with radiotherapy plus ipilimumab. The clonotype originates from a human donor with non-small cell lung cancer who had a complete response to radiotherapy plus ipilimumab. The CDR3, as DNA: TGTGCCAGCAGGCGCGGGACAGGGGACACCGGGGAGCTGTTTTTT. It specifies CASRRGTGDTGELFF. Filled out from reference TRBV5-4 and TRBJ2-2, the complete variable domain reads ETGVTQSPTHLIKTRGQQVTLRCSSQSGHNTVSWYQQALGQGPQFIFQYYREEENGRGNFPPRFSGLQFPNYSSELNVNALELDDSALYLCASRRGTGDTGELFFGEGSRLTVL.